This T cell receptor (beta chain) was recovered during a study of molecular identifiers for immune sequencing clone quantification. This clonotype has ten or more counts. As yet, its antigen is unknown. Sequencing libraries of naive CD8 cells derived from approximately 20,000 to 1,000,000 sorted cells with 10%, 30% or 50% RNA. The authors built bulk TCR libraries by previously described methods with listed TCR primers. TCRdb reanalysed the PCR reads using MiXCR and keeps one entry per CDR3 protein. The sample yields around 480,000 distinct CDR3 sequences, about 20% seen once. Regarding the study as a whole: In naive cells, under 1% of molecules belonged to clones above 20 RNA copies, against over 99% in effector cells.

The receptor was derived from a human donor in good health. Some libraries in this study had Jurkat cell RNA spiked in. Sequencing was done on a sample of naive CD8+ T cells from blood, with Jurkat cell RNA spiked in. As for subset: FACS-sorted CD8+CD4-CCR7+CD45RA+ naive T cells.

CDR3 nucleotide sequence: TGTGCCAGCAGCTCGGTGGACTGGATGTACAATGAGCAGTTCTTC. This sequence encodes CASSSVDWMYNEQFF. The rearrangement uses TRBV7-2 and TRBJ2-1; TRBD2 is a possible D gene (5 bases). The CDR3 totals 15 residues. CDR1 is SGHTA, CDR2 FQGNSA, per germline. Between the trimmed V and J ends, which lost 4 bases and 4 bases, there was a span of 14 bases.